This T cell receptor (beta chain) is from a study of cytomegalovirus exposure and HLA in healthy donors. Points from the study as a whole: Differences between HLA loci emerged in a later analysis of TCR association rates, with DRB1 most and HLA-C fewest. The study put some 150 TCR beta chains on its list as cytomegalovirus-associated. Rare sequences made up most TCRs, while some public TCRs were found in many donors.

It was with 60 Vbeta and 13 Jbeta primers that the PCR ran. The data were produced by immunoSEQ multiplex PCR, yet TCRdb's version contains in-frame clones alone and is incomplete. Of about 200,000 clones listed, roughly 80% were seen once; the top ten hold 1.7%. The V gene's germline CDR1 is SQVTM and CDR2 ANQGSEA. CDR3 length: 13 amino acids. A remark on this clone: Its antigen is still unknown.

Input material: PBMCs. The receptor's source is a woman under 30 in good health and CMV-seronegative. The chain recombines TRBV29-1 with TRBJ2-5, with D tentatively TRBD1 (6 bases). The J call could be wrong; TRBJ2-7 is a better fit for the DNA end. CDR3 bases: TGCAGCGTGGCCCGGGACAACTCCTACGAGCAGTACTTC. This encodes CSVARDNSYEQYF.